This T cell receptor beta chain was recorded in a study of cytomegalovirus exposure and HLA in healthy donors. Findings and caveats of the study: In a later analysis, common viral pathogens appeared linked to several of the most significant clusters. Immune exposure information available was restricted to CMV serostatus. Earlier findings revealed that most TCR beta V segments proved productive either about 87% or about 30% of the time.

The study sampled nominally healthy donors, though unrecorded immune exposures were likely. In the case of this clone: Its specificity is unknown.

Germline V gene sequence: CDR1 SNHLY, CDR2 FYNNEI. After removal of 6 bases from V and 9 bases from J, the junction contained 15 bases not matched to a gene. The CDR3 spans 18 residues. 13 Jbeta primers and 60 Vbeta primers were used for the PCR. Profiling relied on immunoSEQ multiplex PCR, and the TCRdb table lists in-frame clones only, not all of them. The sample holds around 160,000 clones, over 60% seen once. Sequencing used PBMCs. The rearrangement links TRBV2 to TRBJ2-1; 15 bases fit TRBD2. The receptor comes from a man aged 40-50 years in good health and CMV-seropositive. In DNA, the CDR3 is TGTGCCAGCAGGGGACTAGCGGGAGGCCTCCCCGGGGTCCGTGAGCAGTTCTTC. Its protein is CASRGLAGGLPGVREQFF.